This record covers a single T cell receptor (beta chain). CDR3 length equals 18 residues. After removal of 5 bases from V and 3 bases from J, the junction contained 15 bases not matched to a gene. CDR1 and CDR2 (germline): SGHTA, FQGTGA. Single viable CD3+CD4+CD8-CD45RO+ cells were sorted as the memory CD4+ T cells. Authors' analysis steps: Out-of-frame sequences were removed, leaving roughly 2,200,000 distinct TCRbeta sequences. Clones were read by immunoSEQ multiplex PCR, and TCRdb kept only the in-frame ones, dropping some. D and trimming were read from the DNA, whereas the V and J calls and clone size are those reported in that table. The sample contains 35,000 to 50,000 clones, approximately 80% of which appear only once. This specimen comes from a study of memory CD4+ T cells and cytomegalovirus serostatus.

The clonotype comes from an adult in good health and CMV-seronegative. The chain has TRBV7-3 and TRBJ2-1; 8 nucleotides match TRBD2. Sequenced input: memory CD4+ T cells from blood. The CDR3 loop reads CASSNRGIGAGDYNEQFF. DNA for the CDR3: TGTGCCAGCAGCAACCGTGGAATAGGAGCGGGGGACTACAATGAGCAGTTCTTC.